These 28 T cell receptor beta chains were all obtained from the same sample, sequenced in a study of T cells in Graves' hyperthyroidism and ophthalmopathy. Amplification yielded TCR beta CDR3 regions, with RNA transcripts as the source. The HTBI primer set served for first-round RT-PCR of the TCR CDR3. One entry per CDR3 protein results from TCRdb running MiXCR on the multiplex PCR reads. The sample yields about 380,000 distinct CDR3 sequences, about 15% seen once. What was sequenced was blood. Source of these receptors: a woman aged 55-69 years with Graves' hyperthyroidism.

This clonotype was counted ten times or more. The chain has TRBV3-1 and TRBJ2-1; 7 positions agree with TRBD2. After removal of 6 bases from V and 3 bases from J, the junction contained 11 bases not matched to a gene. The CDR3 consists of 16 residues. Germline-derived CDR1 and CDR2 are LGHDT and YNNKEL (reference sequence). This CDR3 is CASSIDGGSLYNEQFF. CDR3 DNA sequence: TGTGCCAGCAGTATTGATGGCGGGAGTCTCTACAATGAGCAGTTCTTC.

Only a few counts were recorded for this clonotype. This rearrangement joins TRBV4-1 to TRBJ2-1; the D is unclear. The germline CDR1 and CDR2 sequences are MGHRA and YSYEKL. V lost 4 bases and J 8 bases, leaving 15 bases between the germline ends. The CDR3 length is 14 residues. The CDR3 spells CASSRARDSYEQFF. CDR3 nucleotides: TGCGCCAGCAGCCGGGCCAGAGATAGTTATGAGCAGTTCTTC.

This clonotype showed up just a few times. The V and J genes are TRBV5-1 and TRBJ2-1, with 10 bases identical to TRBD1. The CDR3 has 16 residues. V lost 5 bases, J lost 0 bases, and 5 bases stayed unmatched. The germline gives CDR1 SGHRS, CDR2 YFSETQ. CDR3 loop: CASRETGGSSYNEQFF. CDR3 DNA sequence: TGCGCCAGCAGGGAGACAGGGGGCAGCTCCTACAATGAGCAGTTCTTC.

Only a few counts were recorded for this clonotype. The rearrangement uses TRBV6-1 and TRBJ2-2; TRBD2 matches 8 bases. With 2 bases clipped from V and 2 bases from J, the junction kept 4 bases outside the gene matches. Germline lookup yields CDR1 MNHNS and CDR2 SASEGT. CDR3 length: 16 residues. The CDR3 here is CASSEQLAVNTGELFF. The CDR3 DNA sequence: TGTGCCAGCAGTGAACAACTAGCGGTAAACACCGGGGAGCTGTTTTTT.

This clonotype came up a few times. The rearrangement links TRBV2 to TRBJ1-2; 7 bases are a match to TRBD1. Trimming took 8 bases from V and 5 from J; bases not matched to a gene: 5. This CDR3 has 12 amino acids. CDR1 is SNHLY, CDR2 FYNNEI, per germline. In nucleotides, the CDR3 is TGTGCCAGCGGCCGGGGACAGTATGGCTACACCTTC. Its protein is CASGRGQYGYTF.

Turning to this clonotype: This may come from a read error, since a much larger clone is one base off. The chain uses TRBV2 and TRBJ1-1; D is unresolved. CDR1 and CDR2 from the germline V gene are SNHLY and FYNNEI. This CDR3 contains 15 residues. DNA of the CDR3: TGTGCCGGCAGTTACCTGGCGGACCTGAACACTGAAGCTTTCTTT. Its protein is CAGSYLADLNTEAFF. The full variable domain, its missing parts supplied by reference TRBV2 and TRBJ1-1, is EPEVTQTPSHQVTQMGQEVILRCVPISNHLYFYWYRQILGQKVEFLVSFYNNEISEKSEIFDDQFSVERPDGSNFTLKIRSTKLEDSAMYFCAGSYLADLNTEAFFGQGTRLTVV.

There are many counts of this clonotype. The chain combines TRBV5-1 with TRBJ2-1; 10 bases are shared with TRBD1. The germline V gene has CDR1 SGHRS and CDR2 YFSETQ. V dropped 4 bases and J dropped 9; count of bases not matched to a gene: 7. CDR3 size: 14 residues. The CDR3 protein is CASSPLTGGGEQFF. DNA of the CDR3: TGCGCCAGCAGCCCATTGACAGGGGGCGGTGAGCAGTTCTTC.

In its sample, this clonotype was seen a few times. V usage is TRBV5-1 and J usage is TRBJ1-1; D ambiguous. The CDR3 contains 15 residues. Trimming pared 0 bases from V and 4 bases from J, leaving 13 bases between. Germline CDR1 is SGHRS and CDR2 is YFSETQ. CDR3 protein: CASSLAGSTITEAFF. As DNA, the CDR3 is TGCGCCAGCAGCTTGGCCGGTTCTACAATCACTGAAGCTTTCTTT.

This clonotype came up many times. The chain is built from TRBV7-2 and TRBJ2-7, with D possibly being TRBD2 (6 bases). Per germline, CDR1 SGHTA and CDR2 FQGNSA. Trimming removed 3 bases from V and 2 bases from J, with 14 bases in between. The CDR3 contains 15 residues. The CDR3 coding sequence is TGTGCCAGCAGCTTTTCGATTGGACTAACCTACGAGCAGTACTTC. Translated, it gives CASSFSIGLTYEQYF.

The sample holds many counts of this clonotype. The rearrangement uses TRBV6-1 and TRBJ2-7; TRBD1 matches 7 bases. Looked up from germline, CDR1 is MNHNS and CDR2 is SASEGT. Losses at the gene ends were 9 bases for V and 3 bases for J; bases not matched to a gene: 8. The CDR3 sequence is 13 residues long. The CDR3 bases are TGTGCCAGTGGGGGACAGTATAACTACGAGCAGTACTTC. Amino acid sequence: CASGGQYNYEQYF.

This clonotype has ten or more counts. J is TRBJ2-7 and V is TRBV28; TRBD1 matches at 8 bases. After removal of 2 bases from V and 3 bases from J, the junction contained 9 bases not matched to a gene. CDR1 and CDR2 (germline): MDHEN, SYDVKM. The CDR3 extends over 16 amino acids. In DNA, the CDR3 is TGTGCCAGCAGTTTAGGACCGGGACAGGCTTTCTACGAGCAGTACTTC. Translation gives CASSLGPGQAFYEQYF.

This clonotype was detected ten times or more. The chain couples TRBV7-2 to TRBJ1-2; 7 bases align to TRBD1. This CDR3 is 18 amino acids long. Trimming at V came to 5 bases and at J to 4 bases, leaving 19 bases not matched to a gene. CDR1 is SGHTA, CDR2 FQGNSA, per germline. The CDR3 nucleotides read TGTGCCAGCAGCCTAAATCGCGGGACAGCCGTCGAGGGCTATGGCTACACCTTC. It yields the protein CASSLNRGTAVEGYGYTF.

This clonotype was detected ten times or more. The chain combines TRBV29-1 with TRBJ2-1; no reliable D call. Trimming pared 7 bases from V and 0 bases from J, leaving 16 bases between. This CDR3 region has 15 residues. The germline V gene has CDR1 SQVTM and CDR2 ANQGSEA. CDR3 amino acids: CSAPLRASSYNEQFF. CDR3 in DNA: TGCAGCGCACCCCTTAGAGCTTCCTCCTACAATGAGCAGTTCTTC.

This clonotype was picked up many times. The chain joins TRBV28 to TRBJ2-1; 8 positions match TRBD2. Germline V CDR1 and CDR2: MDHEN, SYDVKM. CDR3 length equals 16 residues. The V gene end was trimmed by 6 bases and the J gene end by 0 bases; junction bases not matched to a gene: 7. The CDR3 here is CASRGLEPSSYNEQFF. CDR3 bases: TGTGCCAGCAGGGGACTAGAACCGAGCTCCTACAATGAGCAGTTCTTC.

This chain joins TRBV10-3 and TRBJ2-1; 9 bases map to TRBD1. CDR1 ENHRY and CDR2 SYGVKD come from the germline V gene. Germline trimming cut 6 bases from V and 5 bases from J; bases unmatched to any gene: 8. This CDR3 is built from 15 residues. As DNA, the CDR3 is TGTGCCATCAGATTGGGACAGGGCGTCCACAATGAGCAGTTCTTC. It is translated as CAIRLGQGVHNEQFF.

This clonotype was counted at least ten times. This sequence joins TRBV3-1 and TRBJ2-3; D remains ambiguous. Germline V lookup: CDR1 LGHDT, CDR2 YNNKEL (reference sequence). Trimming took off 3 bases at V and 4 bases at J, with 11 bases between the two ends. This CDR3 has 14 amino acids. This CDR3 is CASSHYSSPDTQYF. DNA of the CDR3: TGTGCCAGCAGCCACTACTCCAGTCCAGATACGCAGTATTTT.

This clonotype appeared many times. The V and J genes are TRBV28 and TRBJ2-7; no clear D. Germline CDR1 and CDR2: MDHEN and SYDVKM. The CDR3 has 16 residues. V was trimmed by 3 bases and J by 0 bases, leaving 15 bases between them. The CDR3 coding sequence is TGTGCCAGCAGTTTTGAGGATTGGCTTAGCTCCTACGAGCAGTACTTC. Translation gives CASSFEDWLSSYEQYF.

The chain joins TRBV9 to TRBJ2-2, with 12 bases that match TRBD2. Germline CDR1 reads SGDLS; CDR2 reads YYNGEE. J was trimmed by 2 bases and V by 4 bases; bases with no gene match: 9. The CDR3 covers 18 residues. CDR3 sequence (DNA): TGTGCCAGCAGCCCCCAAAGGACTAGCGGGGCAAACACCGGGGAGCTGTTTTTT. This sequence encodes CASSPQRTSGANTGELFF.

Regarding this clonotype: This may arise from a read error, as a much more abundant clone is one base away. This sequence joins TRBV7-9 and TRBJ1-2, with 8 bases aligning to TRBD1. This CDR3 comprises 16 residues. The V gene's germline CDR1 is SEHNR and CDR2 FQNEAQ (reference sequence). The V segment lost 5 bases and the J segment 4 bases; nucleotides outside the gene matches: 12. CDR3 sequence: CASSRTGGPLSYGYTF. CDR3 DNA sequence: TGTGCCAGCAGCCGTACAGGGGGGCCCCTTAGCTATGGCTACACCTTC.

This clonotype was counted only a few times. This may arise from a read error, as a much more abundant clone is one base away. The chain couples TRBV12-3 or TRBV12-4 to TRBJ2-2, with a weak D call TRBD1 (6 bases). The CDR3 is made up of 16 amino acids. The CDR3 is CASGLRGTVNTGELFF. The CDR3 region has the DNA TGTGCCAGCGGTTTAAGGGGGACGGTAAACACCGGGGAGCTGTTTTTT.

In this sample, this clonotype turned up many times. The chain combines TRBV24-1 with TRBJ2-3, with D uncertain. Germline values: CDR1 KGHDR, CDR2 SFDVKD. The CDR3 has 13 residues. Trimming removed 7 bases from V and 5 bases from J, with 12 bases in between. CDR3 protein: CATSPIYGDTQYF. In DNA form, the CDR3 reads TGTGCCACCAGCCCGATTTACGGAGATACGCAGTATTTT.

This clonotype has at least ten counts. This chain uses TRBV11-3 with TRBJ2-1; D remains ambiguous. The V gene's germline CDR1 is SGHNT and CDR2 YENEEA. Trimming shortened V by 8 bases and J by 7 bases, and 15 bases separated the two germline ends. The CDR3 covers 13 residues. CDR3 sequence (DNA): TGTGCCAGCGGAGCTTTAAGAGAAAATGAGCAGTTCTTC. The encoded protein is CASGALRENEQFF.

This clonotype has a handful of counts. The V call is TRBV4-1, the J call TRBJ2-1, with D uncertain. The germline V gene has CDR1 MGHRA and CDR2 YSYEKL. The ends were cut back, 0 bases at V and 0 bases at J, with 9 bases in the middle. The CDR3 is 16 residues long. CDR3 residues: CASSQDFQSSYNEQFF. The CDR3, as DNA: TGCGCCAGCAGCCAAGATTTCCAGAGCTCCTACAATGAGCAGTTCTTC.

This clonotype was seen many times. This chain connects TRBV7-2 to TRBJ2-4; a possible D gene is TRBD1 (5 bases). CDR1 is SGHTA, CDR2 FQGNSA, per germline. The germline V and J ends were trimmed by 2 bases and 3 bases, with 5 bases remaining between them. The CDR3 consists of 13 residues. The CDR3 DNA reads TGTGCCAGCAGCTTACAGGGCAAAAACATTCAGTACTTC. Residues: CASSLQGKNIQYF. The full variable domain, in which reference TRBV7-2 and TRBJ2-4 provide the parts outside the CDR3, is GAGVSQSPSNKVTEKGKDVELRCDPISGHTALYWYRQSLGQGLEFLIYFQGNSAPDKSGLPSDRFSAERTGGSVSTLTIQRTQQEDSAVYLCASSLQGKNIQYFGAGTRLSVL.

The sample holds many counts of this clonotype. The chain couples TRBV7-8 to TRBJ2-7; D ambiguous. With 3 bases removed from V and 3 bases from J, the gap between germline ends came to 6 bases. CDR1 and CDR2 (germline): SGHVS, FQNEAQ. This CDR3 has 12 amino acids. The CDR3 loop reads CASSLTYYEQYF. In DNA, the CDR3 is TGTGCCAGCAGCTTGACGTACTACGAGCAGTACTTC.

This rearrangement joins TRBV3-1 to TRBJ2-7, with D maybe TRBD2 (7 bases). V was shortened by 3 bases and J by 6 bases, with 18 bases between the two germline ends. The CDR3 is 15 amino acids. Germline CDR1 reads LGHDT; CDR2 reads YNNKEL (reference sequence). The CDR3 protein is CASSHGGLEFSEQYF. The CDR3 coding sequence is TGTGCCAGCAGCCACGGGGGGCTGGAGTTTAGCGAGCAGTACTTC.

This clonotype showed up many times. V and J are TRBV24-1 and TRBJ2-1, with 11 positions matching TRBD2. The CDR3 is made up of 16 amino acids. V dropped 3 bases and J dropped 10; count of bases not matched to a gene: 10. Germline CDR1 KGHDR, CDR2 SFDVKD. CDR3 amino acids: CATSDEPSGRIGEQFF. The CDR3, as DNA: TGTGCCACCAGTGATGAACCTAGCGGGAGGATTGGCGAGCAGTTCTTC.

This clonotype came up many times. As DNA, the CDR3 is TGCGCCAGCAGCTTGGGGGCGGACCCTCCCTATGAGCAGTTCTTC. Translating gives CASSLGADPPYEQFF. The V call is TRBV5-1, the J call TRBJ2-1; D is unclear. V was pared by 0 bases and J by 8 bases, with 15 bases between. Germline values: CDR1 SGHRS, CDR2 YFSETQ. This CDR3 comprises 15 residues.